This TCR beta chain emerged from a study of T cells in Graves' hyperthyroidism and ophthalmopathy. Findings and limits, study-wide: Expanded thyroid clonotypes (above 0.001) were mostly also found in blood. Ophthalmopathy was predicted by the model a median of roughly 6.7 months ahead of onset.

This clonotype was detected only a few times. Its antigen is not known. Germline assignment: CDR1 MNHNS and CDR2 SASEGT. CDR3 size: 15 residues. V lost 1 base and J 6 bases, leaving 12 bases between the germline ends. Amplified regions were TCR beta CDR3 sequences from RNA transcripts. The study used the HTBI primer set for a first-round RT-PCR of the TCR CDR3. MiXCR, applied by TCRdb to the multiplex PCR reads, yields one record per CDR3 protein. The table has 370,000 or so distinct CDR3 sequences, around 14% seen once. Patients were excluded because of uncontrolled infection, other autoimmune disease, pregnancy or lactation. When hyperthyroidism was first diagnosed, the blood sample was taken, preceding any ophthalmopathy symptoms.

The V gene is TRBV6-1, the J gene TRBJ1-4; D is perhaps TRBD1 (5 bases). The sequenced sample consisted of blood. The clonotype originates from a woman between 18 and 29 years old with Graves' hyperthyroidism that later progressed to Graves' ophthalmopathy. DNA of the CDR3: TGTGCCAGCAGTGAAGGGACATCGGGGTATGAAAAACTGTTTTTT. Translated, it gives CASSEGTSGYEKLFF.